One sample yielded the 31 T cell receptor beta chains listed below, sequenced in a study of blood T cell repertoires in COVID-19. The repertoire was sequenced with immunoSEQ multiplex PCR; TCRdb's copy has only in-frame clones and lacks some. The sample gives a few hundred thousand clones, 80% to 90% of which show up once; about 0.91% is in the top ten. Sequencing was carried out using peripheral blood. The receptor set was obtained from a man between 18 and 35 years old with COVID-19, enrolled during active disease.

The chain links TRBV2 to TRBJ2-1; 12 bases are shared with TRBD2. The germline V gene encodes CDR1 SNHLY and CDR2 FYNNEI. The CDR3 consists of 15 residues. J lost 7 bases, V lost 7 bases, and 8 bases had no gene match. The CDR3 loop reads CASKRLAGDQNEQFF. The DNA of the CDR3 is TGTGCCAGCAAACGACTAGCGGGGGATCAAAATGAGCAGTTCTTC.

The chain employs TRBV27 and TRBJ2-2; TRBD2 matches at 15 bases. The V and J ends lost 5 bases and 2 bases, in that order; junction bases with no gene match: 12. Germline V CDR1 and CDR2: MNHEY, SMNVEV (reference sequence). This CDR3 has 20 amino acids. In DNA, the CDR3 is TGTGCCAGCAGTGCCCACTCCTGGGGACTAGCGGGGGGAAACACCGGGGAGCTGTTTTTT. This translates into CASSAHSWGLAGGNTGELFF.

The V call is TRBV5-4, the J call TRBJ2-1; no definite D call. The CDR3 runs to 15 residues. Germline assignment: CDR1 SGHNT and CDR2 YYREEE (reference sequence). The germline V and J ends were trimmed by 0 bases and 6 bases, with 13 bases remaining between them. As DNA, the CDR3 is TGTGCCAGCAGCTTGGGGCAGGAAGGCCCCAATGAGCAGTTCTTC. Amino acids: CASSLGQEGPNEQFF.

This rearrangement joins TRBV6-5 to TRBJ1-1; 8 nucleotides match TRBD1. Germline V CDR1 and CDR2: MNHEY, SVGAGI. CDR3 length equals 13 residues. V dropped 11 bases and J dropped 1; count of bases not matched to a gene: 6. DNA of the CDR3: TGTGCCGGCGGACAGGGAAGGAACACTGAAGCTTTCTTT. It yields the protein CAGGQGRNTEAFF.

The chain recombines TRBV28 with TRBJ2-7, with D possibly being TRBD2 (6 bases). The V gene's germline CDR1 is MDHEN and CDR2 SYDVKM. This CDR3 has 17 amino acids. Trimming cost V 1 base and J 6 bases, with 22 bases left between them. CDR3: CASSLSRLPGLGGEQYF. CDR3 bases: TGTGCCAGCAGTTTATCCCGCCTCCCGGGCTTGGGGGGCGAGCAGTACTTC.

The rearrangement uses TRBV11-3 and TRBJ2-7; perhaps TRBD1 as D (5 bases). CDR1 and CDR2 from the germline V gene are SGHNT and YENEEA. Trimming stripped 3 bases from V and 2 bases from J, with 14 bases between. The CDR3 runs 15 residues. The CDR3 DNA follows: TGTGCCAGCAGCTTGAGACAGCCCCAAACCTACGAGCAGTACTTC. Translated: CASSLRQPQTYEQYF.

The gene calls are TRBV4-1 and TRBJ2-7; TRBD1 aligns across 9 bases. Germline values: CDR1 MGHRA, CDR2 YSYEKL. V was clipped by 2 bases and J by 5 bases; unmatched bases: 7. This CDR3 is 15 amino acids long. Here the CDR3 DNA reads TGCGCCAGCAGCCAACGGGACAGGGTAAGCCACGAGCAGTACTTC. Encoded protein: CASSQRDRVSHEQYF.

The chain links TRBV5-3 to TRBJ2-1; 11 bases align to TRBD2. Being an ORF, TRBV5-3 has a function that is uncertain. Trimming at V came to 5 bases and at J to 5 bases, leaving 6 bases not matched to a gene. This CDR3 region has 15 residues. DNA for the CDR3: TGTGCCAGAAGGGCTAGCGGGGGGCCGGACAATGAGCAGTTCTTC. This gives the protein CARRASGGPDNEQFF.

The rearrangement links TRBV7-9 to TRBJ1-2; no clear D gene. V was cut by 4 bases and J by 3 bases, with 9 bases left in between. This CDR3 has 13 amino acids. In germline, CDR1 is SEHNR, CDR2 FQNEAQ (reference sequence). CDR3: CASSSWEDYGYTF. As DNA, the CDR3 is TGTGCCAGCAGCTCCTGGGAGGACTATGGCTACACCTTC.

About this clone itself: The sample carries other DNA sequences with the same CDR3. This chain connects TRBV3-1 (or the pseudogene TRBV3-2) to TRBJ2-2; D gene unclear. The germline V and J ends were trimmed by 1 base and 4 bases, with 7 bases remaining between them. CDR1 LGHDT and CDR2 YNNKEL come from the germline V gene (reference sequence). CDR3 size: 14 residues. Here the CDR3 reads CASSQASGTGELFF. The CDR3 DNA reads as TGTGCCAGCAGCCAAGCTTCGGGCACCGGGGAGCTGTTTTTT.

The gene calls are TRBV5-4 and TRBJ2-6; the match to TRBD1 covers 12 bases. Germline CDR1 is SGHNT and CDR2 is YYREEE (reference sequence). The CDR3 is 18 residues long. The V and J ends lost 4 bases and 4 bases, in that order; junction bases with no gene match: 9. The CDR3 coding sequence is TGTGCCAGCAGCCCGCCGGGACAGGGGGCGCAAGGGGCCAACGTCCTGACTTTC. Translation gives CASSPPGQGAQGANVLTF.

The gene calls are TRBV27 and TRBJ1-3, with no clear D. Trimming removed 10 bases at V and 0 bases at J, with 10 bases between. CDR1 is MNHEY, CDR2 SMNVEV, per germline (reference sequence). The CDR3 length is 13 residues. CDR3 sequence reads: CATGVSSGNTIYF. The CDR3 DNA is TGTGCCACCGGGGTCAGCTCTGGAAACACCATATATTTT.

The rearrangement joins TRBV3-1 (or the pseudogene TRBV3-2) to TRBJ2-6; 10 nucleotides match TRBD2. The V gene's germline CDR1 is LGHDT and CDR2 YNNKEL (reference sequence). The CDR3 has 17 residues. V shed 3 bases and J 2 bases; nucleotides not matched to a gene: 4. The CDR3 loop is CASSHASGSTGANVLTF. CDR3 nucleotides: TGTGCCAGCAGCCATGCTAGCGGGAGTACTGGGGCCAACGTCCTGACTTTC.

The chain joins TRBV5-1 to TRBJ2-1; possibly TRBD2 for D (7 bases). Germline V gene data show CDR1 as SGHRS and CDR2 as YFSETQ. This CDR3 comprises 15 residues. Trimming cost V 1 base and J 7 bases, with 15 bases left between them. The CDR3 bases are TGCGCCAGCAGCTTGTCCGGGGGGCGCGGGAATGAGCAGTTCTTC. Its translation: CASSLSGGRGNEQFF.

The rearrangement uses TRBV6-4 and TRBJ2-1; 7 nucleotides align to TRBD2. Germline CDR1 and CDR2: MRHNA and SNTAGT. CDR3 length equals 13 residues. The CDR3 coding sequence is TGTGTCTACCGGGACTACATATTCAATGAGCAGTTCTTC. This gives the protein CVYRDYIFNEQFF.

The CDR3 nucleotides read TGTGCCAGCAGCCAAACAACAGGTTCCTACACTGAAGCTTTCTTT. Translating gives CASSQTTGSYTEAFF. The chain has TRBV3-1 (or the pseudogene TRBV3-2) and TRBJ1-1, with a tentative D call TRBD1 (5 bases). Germline lookup yields CDR1 LGHDT and CDR2 YNNKEL (reference sequence). The CDR3 is 15 amino acids. The ends were cut back, 2 bases at V and 3 bases at J, with 13 bases in the middle.

The CDR3, as DNA: TGCGCCAGCAGCCTCTCGGGAGGAGCTTCCTACGAGCAGTACTTC. It translates to CASSLSGGASYEQYF. V gene TRBV4-1 combines with J gene TRBJ2-7, with TRBD2 identical over 7 bases. This CDR3 comprises 15 residues. After removal of 4 bases from V and 1 base from J, the junction contained 7 bases not matched to a gene. Germline V CDR1 and CDR2: MGHRA, YSYEKL.

The chain is built from TRBV5-4 and TRBJ1-2, with D possibly matching TRBD1 (5 bases). In germline, CDR1 is SGHNT, CDR2 YYREEE (reference sequence). This CDR3 has 14 residues. Trimming took 4 bases from V and 2 from J, leaving 12 bases between them. Here the CDR3 reads CASSTVGGNYGYTF. The DNA for the CDR3 is TGTGCCAGCAGCACGGTCGGGGGAAACTATGGCTACACCTTC. Looking up the rest from reference TRBV5-4 and TRBJ1-2 gives the full variable domain: ETGVTQSPTHLIKTRGQQVTLRCSSQSGHNTVSWYQQALGQGPQFIFQYYREEENGRGNFPPRFSGLQFPNYSSELNVNALELDDSALYLCASSTVGGNYGYTFGSGTRLTVV.

The gene calls are TRBV7-2 and TRBJ1-2; tentatively, D is TRBD1 (6 bases). The CDR3 length is 15 residues. Germline loops: CDR1 SGHTA, CDR2 FQGNSA. The ends were cut back, 1 base at V and 7 bases at J, with 16 bases in the middle. CDR3 loop: CASSLEPAGAGGYTF. CDR3 bases: TGTGCCAGCAGCTTAGAACCGGCGGGGGCTGGTGGCTACACCTTC.

The chain combines TRBV30 with TRBJ2-7, with TRBD2 as a possible D gene (5 bases). The CDR3 runs 14 residues. Trimming stripped 0 bases from V and 5 bases from J, with 14 bases between. Germline V gives CDR1 GTSNPN, CDR2 SVGIG (reference sequence). This CDR3 is CAWSVRGSPHEQYF. CDR3 bases: TGTGCCTGGAGTGTACGAGGGAGTCCCCACGAGCAGTACTTC. The complete variable domain, with remaining parts taken from reference TRBV30 and TRBJ2-7, reads SQTIHQWPATLVQPVGSPLSLECTVEGTSNPNLYWYRQAAGRGLQLLFYSVGIGQISSEVPQNLSASRPQDRQFILSSKKLLLSDSGFYLCAWSVRGSPHEQYFGPGTRLTVT.

The V and J genes are TRBV10-2 and TRBJ1-1; no definite D call. This CDR3 is 13 amino acids long. Trimming took 5 bases from V and 4 from J, leaving 11 bases between them. Germline CDR1 WSHSY, CDR2 SAAADI. This chain's CDR3 is CASSSRRGTEAFF. The CDR3 nucleotides are TGCGCCAGCAGTAGTAGACGGGGCACTGAAGCTTTCTTT.

This clone has a single count. The rearrangement links TRBV6-2 or TRBV6-3 to TRBJ2-5; 7 bases line up with TRBD2. Germline values: CDR1 MNHEY, CDR2 SVGEGT. Losses at the gene ends were 5 bases for V and 7 bases for J; bases not matched to a gene: 13. CDR3 length: 15 amino acids. CDR3 region: CASSPSGNGARTQYF. CDR3 DNA: TGTGCCAGCAGTCCGAGCGGGAACGGGGCCCGGACCCAGTACTTC.

The chain has TRBV12-3 or TRBV12-4 and TRBJ2-3; tentative D call: TRBD2 (6 bases). The germline V and J ends were trimmed by 8 bases and 2 bases, with 8 bases remaining between them. This CDR3 spans 12 amino acids. The CDR3 nucleotides read TGTGCCAGCGGGGGGAACACAGATACGCAGTATTTT. This translates into CASGGNTDTQYF.

The genes are TRBV7-8 and TRBJ2-5; perhaps TRBD1 as D (5 bases). CDR1 is SGHVS and CDR2 is FQNEAQ in the germline V gene. The CDR3 spans 14 residues. The V end lost 2 bases, the J end lost 3 bases, and 10 bases lay between the germline ends. This chain's CDR3 is CASSLYVREETQYF. CDR3 bases: TGTGCCAGCAGCTTATATGTCAGGGAAGAGACCCAGTACTTC.

This clone was seen a single time. The chain links TRBV18 to TRBJ2-7, with 9 positions matching TRBD1. V was pared by 3 bases and J by 3 bases, with 9 bases of the junction left unmatched. The CDR3 extends over 16 amino acids. Germline V gene data show CDR1 as KGHSH and CDR2 as LQKENI. CDR3 region: CASSPPIGTGSYEQYF. The CDR3 bases are TGTGCCAGCTCACCGCCAATCGGGACAGGGAGCTACGAGCAGTACTTC. The entire variable domain, with the rest obtained from reference TRBV18 and TRBJ2-7, is as follows: NAGVMQNPRHLVRRRGQEARLRCSPMKGHSHVYWYRQLPEEGLKFMVYLQKENIIDESGMPKERFSAEFPKEGPSILRIQQVVRGDSAAYFCASSPPIGTGSYEQYFGPGTRLTVT.

Here the CDR3 DNA reads TGTGCCAGCAGGTTTAGCCAGGGGAGAGGCGAGCAGTACTTC. Encoded protein: CASRFSQGRGEQYF. The chain is built from TRBV11-2 and TRBJ2-7, with a possible D match to TRBD1 (6 bases). Looked up from germline, CDR1 is SGHAT and CDR2 is FQNNGV. V lost 6 bases and J lost 6, with 18 bases in between. The CDR3 is made up of 14 amino acids.

CDR3 nucleotides: TGTGCCAGCAGTCAAGCGGGAGGCGGGGCCGGGGAGCTGTTTTTT. Its protein product is CASSQAGGGAGELFF. The rearrangement links TRBV5-4 to TRBJ2-2; 9 nucleotides line up with TRBD2. V dropped 5 bases and J dropped 6; count of bases not matched to a gene: 8. CDR3 length: 15 amino acids. The germline CDR1 and CDR2 sequences are SGHNT and YYREEE (reference sequence).

The chain recombines TRBV29-1 with TRBJ2-7; D gene uncertain. The CDR3 totals 10 residues. V gave up 4 bases and J gave up 7 bases, with 8 bases separating them. Germline V gives CDR1 SQVTM, CDR2 ANQGSEA. The CDR3 DNA reads as TGCAGCGTTGCTGAGCGAGAGCAGTACTTC. It yields the protein CSVAEREQYF.

The V call is TRBV5-4, the J call TRBJ1-4, with D possibly being TRBD1 (5 bases). The CDR3 covers 15 residues. Germline CDR1 is SGHNT and CDR2 is YYREEE (reference sequence). Trimming shortened V by 3 bases and J by 5 bases, and 14 bases separated the two germline ends. The CDR3 region is CASSSQQDANEKLFF. The CDR3, as DNA: TGTGCCAGCAGCTCACAACAGGACGCAAATGAAAAACTGTTTTTT. The full variable domain, completed using reference TRBV5-4 and TRBJ1-4, is ETGVTQSPTHLIKTRGQQVTLRCSSQSGHNTVSWYQQALGQGPQFIFQYYREEENGRGNFPPRFSGLQFPNYSSELNVNALELDDSALYLCASSSQQDANEKLFFGSGTQLSVL.

V is TRBV7-9 and J is TRBJ2-1; 11 nucleotides agree with TRBD2. J was trimmed by 8 bases and V by 2 bases; bases with no gene match: 5. From germline, CDR1 is SEHNR and CDR2 FQNEAQ (reference sequence). This CDR3 is built from 15 residues. The CDR3 protein is CASSLTSGSRDEQFF. CDR3 DNA sequence: TGTGCCAGCAGCTTAACTAGCGGGAGTAGAGATGAGCAGTTCTTC. The whole variable domain, filled in from reference TRBV7-9 and TRBJ2-1, reads DTGVSQNPRHKITKRGQNVTFRCDPISEHNRLYWYRQTLGQGPEFLTYFQNEAQLEKSRLLSDRFSAERPKGSFSTLEIQRTEQGDSAMYLCASSLTSGSRDEQFFGPGTRLTVL.

This clone has only a few counts. The rearrangement links TRBV18 to TRBJ2-7; weak D call: TRBD1 (5 bases). The V end was cut by 3 bases, the J end by 0 bases, with 12 bases between. This CDR3 is 15 amino acids long. In germline, CDR1 is KGHSH, CDR2 LQKENI. Here the CDR3 reads CASSPGRKGSYEQYF. As DNA, the CDR3 is TGTGCCAGCTCACCGGGGCGGAAGGGCTCCTACGAGCAGTACTTC.